This T cell receptor beta chain was profiled in a study of T cell responses to AZD1222 COVID-19 vaccine. Overall study results and limits: CD4 TCRs associated with vaccination spanned spike, dominating at 160-218 and 743-854. Only a handful of people who got AZD1222 tested seropositive at baseline.

Profiling relied on immunoSEQ multiplex PCR, and the TCRdb table lists in-frame clones only, not all of them. The sample shows around 180,000 clones, 75% to 90% of them seen only once. Notes on this clone: As yet, its antigen is unknown.

This CDR3 is built from 13 residues. Germline V gene sequence: CDR1 LNHDA, CDR2 SQIVND (reference sequence). The V end lost 6 bases, the J end lost 2 bases, and 10 bases lay between the germline ends. This clonotype was obtained from an adult in good health. Specimen: peripheral blood, collected on day 0 of AZD1222 vaccination. V usage is TRBV19 and J usage is TRBJ1-2; D gene unclear. In nucleotides, the CDR3 is TGTGCCAGTAGCCCCACGGGGAACTATGGCTACACCTTC. It is translated as CASSPTGNYGYTF.